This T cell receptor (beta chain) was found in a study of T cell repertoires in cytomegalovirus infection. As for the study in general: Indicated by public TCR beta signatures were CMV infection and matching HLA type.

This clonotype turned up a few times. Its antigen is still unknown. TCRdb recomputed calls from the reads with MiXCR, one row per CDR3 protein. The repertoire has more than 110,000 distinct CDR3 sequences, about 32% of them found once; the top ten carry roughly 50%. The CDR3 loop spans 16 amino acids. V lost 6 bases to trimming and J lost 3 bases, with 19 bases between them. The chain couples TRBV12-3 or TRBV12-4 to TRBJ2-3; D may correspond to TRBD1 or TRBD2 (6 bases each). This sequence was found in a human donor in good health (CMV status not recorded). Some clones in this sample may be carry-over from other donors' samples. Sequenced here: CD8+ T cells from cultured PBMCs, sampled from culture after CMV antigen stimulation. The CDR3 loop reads CASSPTGALRTDTQYF. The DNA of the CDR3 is TGTGCCAGCAGCCCAACGGGGGCGTTAAGGACAGATACGCAGTATTTT.